Each of the 26 T cell receptor beta chains below was sequenced from the same sample in a study of identical twins. TCRdb used MiXCR to reprocess the 5' RACE reads, holding one entry per CDR3 protein. The repertoire consists of around 490,000 distinct CDR3 sequences, with about 13% occurring once and the leading ten covering around 0.98%. Separately, the same data were catalogued under a study of yellow fever vaccine responses in identical twins.

Sequenced sample: CD4+ T cells sorted from blood. The origin of the receptors is a woman aged 18-29 years in good health.

A few counts support this clonotype. The V gene is TRBV5-5, the J gene TRBJ2-1, with 7 bases matching TRBD2. The CDR3 is made up of 14 amino acids. The junction had 4 bases not matched to a gene; V was cut back by 4 bases and J by 3 bases. Germline assignment: CDR1 SGHKS and CDR2 YYEKEE (reference sequence). The CDR3 nucleotides read TGTGCCAGCAGCGGGGGACTAATCTACAATGAGCAGTTCTTC. This translates into CASSGGLIYNEQFF.

This clonotype has at least ten counts. The chain employs TRBV4-2 and TRBJ2-2; D uncertain. The CDR3 is 16 amino acids. The germline V gene has CDR1 LGHNA and CDR2 YNFKEQ. Deletions cut 3 bases from V and 0 bases from J, with 11 bases between. CDR3 amino acids: CASSHPGQTNTGELFF. Here the CDR3 DNA reads TGTGCCAGCAGCCACCCCGGCCAGACGAACACCGGGGAGCTGTTTTTT.

This clonotype was counted a few times. The chain recombines TRBV12-3 or TRBV12-4 with TRBJ1-2, with TRBD1 matching 8 bases. The J segment lost 7 bases and the V segment lost 7 bases, leaving 8 bases of the junction unmatched. This CDR3 has 13 residues. CDR3 residues: CASTFQGALGYTF. Written as DNA, the CDR3 is TGTGCCAGCACCTTCCAGGGGGCGCTTGGCTACACCTTC.

This clonotype was seen more than once but under ten times. An end of the junction does not agree with germline; a read error may underlie this. This chain links TRBV20-1 with TRBJ2-3, with 10 bases aligning to TRBD2. The CDR3 is 12 residues long. Germline lookup yields CDR1 DFQATT and CDR2 SNEGSKA (reference sequence). This CDR3 reads CLAGGSTSTQYF. The CDR3 DNA sequence: TGTTTAGCGGGGGGTTCCACAAGTACGCAGTATTTT.

This clonotype was found a few times. The chain recombines TRBV5-6 with TRBJ1-6; a weak D match, TRBD1 (5 bases). V gave up 2 bases and J gave up 3 bases, with 9 bases separating them. Germline CDR1 and CDR2: SGHDT and YYEEEE. The CDR3 has 15 residues. The CDR3 DNA is TGTGCCAGCAGCTTCGCGGGGCTCTATAATTCACCCCTCCACTTT. As protein: CASSFAGLYNSPLHF.

This clonotype came up a few times. V gene TRBV20-1 combines with J gene TRBJ2-5; no definite D call. The CDR3 runs 13 residues. Germline V lookup: CDR1 DFQATT, CDR2 SNEGSKA (reference sequence). Here the CDR3 DNA reads TGCAGCACAACTCCCCGGGTCCGGGAGACCCAGTACTTC. Its protein product is CSTTPRVRETQYF.

The V call is TRBV2, the J call TRBJ1-2; D call uncertain. There are 11 residues in the CDR3. V was shortened by 10 bases and J by 3 bases, with 9 bases between the two germline ends. CDR1 is SNHLY and CDR2 is FYNNEI in the germline V gene. The CDR3 DNA sequence: TGTGCCACCCCAGCGGACTATGGCTACACCTTC. This gives the protein CATPADYGYTF.

Only a few counts were recorded for this clonotype. The chain recombines TRBV4-2 with TRBJ2-7, with D hard to call. The V and J ends lost 1 base and 2 bases respectively, with 12 bases between them. Germline lookup yields CDR1 LGHNA and CDR2 YNFKEQ. The CDR3 is 15 residues long. CDR3 protein: CASSQAPTSTYEQYF. CDR3 in DNA: TGTGCCAGCAGCCAAGCCCCGACGTCCACCTACGAGCAGTACTTC.

The V gene is TRBV6-5, the J gene TRBJ2-1, with TRBD2 matching over 9 bases. From germline, CDR1 is MNHEY and CDR2 SVGAGI. V trimming: 4 bases; J trimming: 0 bases; junction bases outside the gene matches: 4. The CDR3 runs 16 residues. This chain's CDR3 is CASSSTTSGSYNEQFF. DNA of the CDR3: TGTGCCAGCAGTTCAACGACTAGCGGCTCCTACAATGAGCAGTTCTTC.

This clonotype was seen more than once but under ten times. This sequence joins TRBV28 and TRBJ1-5; a weak D match, TRBD1 (6 bases). This CDR3 spans 11 amino acids. Between the trimmed V and J ends, which lost 6 bases and 13 bases, there was a span of 13 bases. In germline, CDR1 is MDHEN, CDR2 SYDVKM. The CDR3 region is CASSPQGPQHF. The CDR3 nucleotides read TGTGCCAGCAGCCCCCAGGGGCCGCAGCATTTT.

The chain uses TRBV7-9 and TRBJ2-7; 8 positions match TRBD2. Germline CDR1 is SEHNR and CDR2 is FQNEAQ (reference sequence). This CDR3 comprises 15 residues. V lost 2 bases to trimming and J lost 3 bases; unmatched junction nucleotides: 6. The DNA for the CDR3 is TGTGCCAGCAGCTTATCAGCGGGGGTACTCTACGAGCAGTACTTC. Translation: CASSLSAGVLYEQYF.

The chain combines TRBV2 with TRBJ2-2; perhaps TRBD2 as D (7 bases). The CDR3 sequence is 16 residues long. V lost 3 bases and J lost 4, with 15 bases in between. The germline V gene has CDR1 SNHLY and CDR2 FYNNEI. This CDR3 is CASSETGGSSTGELFF. In DNA form, the CDR3 reads TGTGCCAGCAGTGAGACAGGCGGGAGTTCCACCGGGGAGCTGTTTTTT.

The chain employs TRBV20-1 and TRBJ2-1; 9 bases are shared with TRBD2. CDR3 length: 14 residues. J gave up 2 bases and V 6 bases, and 5 bases lay outside the gene matches. In germline, CDR1 is DFQATT, CDR2 SNEGSKA (reference sequence). This CDR3 is CSAPTSGTYNEQFF. In nucleotides, the CDR3 is TGCAGTGCGCCGACTAGCGGTACCTACAATGAGCAGTTCTTC.

This clonotype appeared a few times. The CDR3 reads CSGTTTPGTGGLQWAQYF. DNA of the CDR3: TGCAGCGGAACAACTACCCCCGGGACAGGGGGCCTCCAATGGGCCCAGTACTTC. The chain joins TRBV29-1 to TRBJ2-5; TRBD1 aligns across 12 bases. V was pared by 7 bases and J by 9 bases, with 24 bases of the junction left unmatched. The CDR3 sequence is 18 residues long. The V gene's germline CDR1 is SQVTM and CDR2 ANQGSEA.

V is TRBV4-2 and J is TRBJ2-3, with D tentatively TRBD1 (5 bases). The CDR3 covers 16 residues. CDR1 is LGHNA and CDR2 is YNFKEQ in the germline V gene. The germline V and J ends were trimmed by 2 bases and 2 bases, with 14 bases remaining between them. CDR3: CASSQLGRGFTDTQYF. In nucleotides, the CDR3 is TGTGCCAGCAGCCAATTGGGAAGGGGCTTCACAGATACGCAGTATTTT.

This clonotype has only a few counts. This sequence joins TRBV6-1 and TRBJ2-7; no reliable D call. Germline lookup yields CDR1 MNHNS and CDR2 SASEGT. This CDR3 comprises 13 residues. The V end was cut by 6 bases, the J end by 3 bases, with 12 bases between. This CDR3 is CASRPTSLYEQYF. The DNA of the CDR3 is TGTGCCAGCAGGCCAACCTCCCTCTACGAGCAGTACTTC.

In its sample, this clonotype was seen a few times. The CDR3 reads CASITLAGGADTQYF. CDR3 bases: TGTGCCAGCATCACGCTAGCGGGGGGAGCAGATACGCAGTATTTT. The chain has TRBV28 and TRBJ2-3, with 11 bases identical to TRBD2. CDR3 length equals 15 residues. The germline gives CDR1 MDHEN, CDR2 SYDVKM. The V segment lost 7 bases and the J segment 4 bases; nucleotides outside the gene matches: 7. Supplemented by reference TRBV28 and TRBJ2-3, the full variable domain reads DVKVTQSSRYLVKRTGEKVFLECVQDMDHENMFWYRQDPGLGLRLIYFSYDVKMKEKGDIPEGYSVSREKKERFSLILESASTNQTSMYLCASITLAGGADTQYFGPGTRLTVL.

The V gene is TRBV12-3 or TRBV12-4, the J gene TRBJ2-5; 9 bases agree with TRBD2. After removal of 3 bases from V and 5 bases from J, the junction contained 10 bases not matched to a gene. The CDR3 is made up of 16 amino acids. Here the CDR3 reads CASSFGRGGRRETQYF. CDR3 DNA: TGTGCCAGCAGTTTCGGGCGGGGGGGCCGGCGGGAGACCCAGTACTTC.

This clonotype was seen only a few times. The rearrangement joins TRBV20-1 to TRBJ2-7; D possibly uses TRBD1 or TRBD2 (5 bases each). Trimming cost V 1 base and J 4 bases, with 11 bases left between them. CDR3 length: 13 amino acids. Germline loops: CDR1 DFQATT, CDR2 SNEGSKA (reference sequence). The CDR3 region is CSARAGRGYEQYF. CDR3 DNA: TGCAGTGCTAGAGCGGGACGAGGTTACGAGCAGTACTTC.

This clonotype was seen a handful of times. The chain carries TRBV30 and TRBJ2-7, with TRBD2 matching over 9 bases. The CDR3 sequence is 15 residues long. V lost 4 bases, J lost 2 bases, and 9 bases stayed unmatched. Germline V gives CDR1 GTSNPN, CDR2 SVGIG (reference sequence). Here the CDR3 DNA reads TGTGCCTGGACCCCCGGACTAGCGTTTACCTACGAGCAGTACTTC. Translation gives CAWTPGLAFTYEQYF.

This clonotype was recorded a few times. V and J are TRBV11-1 and TRBJ2-2, with D hard to call. Between the trimmed V and J ends, which lost 5 bases and 6 bases, there was a span of 7 bases. CDR3 length: 12 amino acids. Germline V gene data show CDR1 as SGHAT and CDR2 as FQDESV (reference sequence). CDR3 nucleotides: TGTGCCAGCAGCCCCCCCCCCGGGGAGCTGTTTTTT. It specifies CASSPPPGELFF. The whole variable domain, remainder taken from reference TRBV11-1 and TRBJ2-2, is EAEVAQSPRYKITEKSQAVAFWCDPISGHATLYWYRQILGQGPELLVQFQDESVVDDSQLPKDRFSAERLKGVDSTLKIQPAELGDSAMYLCASSPPPGELFFGEGSRLTVL.

In its sample, this clonotype was seen a few times. The chain recombines TRBV18 with TRBJ2-7; D is perhaps TRBD2 (7 bases). V dropped 2 bases and J dropped 1 base, with 15 bases sitting between them. The CDR3 is 16 residues long. Germline V gene data show CDR1 as KGHSH and CDR2 as LQKENI. In DNA, the CDR3 is TGTGCCAGCTCACCATCGGGGGGCGTTTTATCCTACGAGCAGTACTTC. Translated: CASSPSGGVLSYEQYF.

At least ten counts were recorded for this clonotype. This sequence joins TRBV24-1 and TRBJ2-7; D might be TRBD1 (6 bases). The CDR3 has 15 residues. Trimming stripped 3 bases from V and 4 bases from J, with 15 bases between. Germline V gene lookup returns CDR1 KGHDR and CDR2 SFDVKD. The CDR3 sequence is CATSDRTASGYEQYF. CDR3 sequence (DNA): TGTGCCACCAGTGATCGGACAGCCTCTGGGTACGAGCAGTACTTC.

The chain recombines TRBV5-4 with TRBJ2-1, with TRBD2 matching over 7 bases. V shed 1 base, J shed 5 bases, and the junction held 6 bases outside the gene matches. CDR3 length: 15 amino acids. In germline, CDR1 is SGHNT, CDR2 YYREEE (reference sequence). CDR3 in amino acids: CASSLILAEDNEQFF. The CDR3 nucleotides are TGTGCCAGCAGCTTGATCCTAGCGGAGGACAATGAGCAGTTCTTC.

This clonotype was observed a handful of times. This chain uses TRBV24-1 with TRBJ1-2; no definite D call. The germline V gene has CDR1 KGHDR and CDR2 SFDVKD. This CDR3 comprises 13 residues. V was shortened by 1 base and J by 4 bases, with 6 bases between the two germline ends. The CDR3 DNA reads as TGTGCCACCAGTGATTTAGGAGGCTATGGCTACACCTTC. It encodes CATSDLGGYGYTF.

The sample holds a few counts of this clonotype. The chain is built from TRBV12-3 or TRBV12-4 and TRBJ2-7; D is undetermined. V shed 3 bases and J shed 2 bases, with 11 bases lying between them. This CDR3 spans 14 amino acids. The CDR3 reads CASSFNVPTYEQYF. CDR3 DNA sequence: TGTGCCAGCAGTTTTAACGTACCAACCTACGAGCAGTACTTC.